This T cell receptor beta chain stems from a study of blood T cell repertoires in COVID-19. Study-level background: Samples representing acute and convalescent COVID-19 were sourced from the United States, Italy and Spain. PBMCs, B-cell-depleted T cells, or T cells provided the cDNA or gDNA that made up the material.

As handled by the study authors: Reference gene primer amplification gave estimated nucleated cell counts. The table came from immunoSEQ multiplex PCR; TCRdb's copy has only in-frame clones and leaves some out. V and J calls and clone size are given by that table; D and trimming were obtained from the DNA. This table has almost 300,000 clones, about 87% appearing once. In germline, CDR1 is MGHRA, CDR2 YSYEKL. V gave up 2 bases and J gave up 16 bases, with 18 bases separating them. The CDR3 loop spans 13 amino acids. The V gene is TRBV4-1, the J gene TRBJ2-4; tentatively, D is TRBD1 (6 bases). The receptor was derived from a man in his 70s with acute or convalescent COVID-19. What was sequenced was peripheral blood. In DNA form, the CDR3 reads TGCGCCAGCAGCCAAACCCAACCGGGACACAAATACTTC. As protein: CASSQTQPGHKYF.